This T cell receptor beta chain was captured in a study of T cells in Graves' hyperthyroidism and ophthalmopathy (dated by TCRdb to between 2018 and 2021). Looking at the study overall: To identify TCR V-J signatures that set the groups apart, the researchers used a discovery cohort of 100 or so patients, made up of 43 with Graves' ophthalmopathy and about 60 with stable Graves' hyperthyroidism. After blood sampling, hyperthyroidism patients were treated with methimazole at a starting dose of 30 mg daily, and ophthalmopathy patients were treated with high-dose intravenous methylprednisolone. In addition, the study compared T-cell repertoires in thyroid tissue and in blood from six Graves' hyperthyroidism patients. The roughly 94 discovery patients were randomly divided into training and test sets at a 7:3 ratio. The paper reports TCR Vbeta CDR3 sequencing of some 140 peripheral blood samples: approximately 43 ophthalmopathy, under 80 hyperthyroidism and approximately 17 progressor patients. Prospective prediction of ophthalmopathy was tested in an independent validation cohort of fewer than 20 hyperthyroidism patients and 15 to 17 patients who later progressed to ophthalmopathy.

Study-level results and caveats: During validation, the model predicted progression to ophthalmopathy a median of around 6 months ahead of onset, with around 71% sensitivity and 72.22% specificity. No statistical method was used to set the sample size in advance, and investigators knew the group allocation. A 13 V-J signature model separated ophthalmopathy from stable hyperthyroidism, with 87.88% sensitivity and 81% to 82% specificity in cross-validation and 80%/75% in testing. Most expanded thyroid clonotypes (frequency above 0.001) were also detected in blood, suggesting blood repertoires may reflect thyroid immune responses.

A note on this clonotype: The antigen it recognizes is unknown. Base-call qualities are not available, and no considerably larger clone is one nucleotide away.

The study excluded patients with uncontrolled infections, other autoimmune diseases, pregnancy or lactation. Diagnoses relied on clinical symptoms, serum thyroxine and TRAb, thyroid ultrasound and orbital computed tomography. Total RNA was extracted using Trizol reagent, and RNA quality was assessed on an Agilent 2100 Bioanalyzer. Amplification of TCR beta CDR3 regions was carried out from RNA transcripts. A first-round RT-PCR of the TCR CDR3 used the HTBI primer set with the Qiagen OneStep RT-PCR kit. Libraries were constructed in a second round of multiplex PCR, after which size selection and purification were carried out. Sequencing of the libraries was done on an Illumina HiSeq2000 using paired-end 100 bp reads. The published analysis was carried out like this. Raw data were processed with SOAPnuke, discarding reads with adapters, uncalled bases, mean Phred below 15, or no exact constant-primer or identifier match. COPE v1.2.5 was used to merge the high-quality paired reads, and each unique nucleotide sequence was defined as a clonotype. MiTCR v1.1 was used to align clonotypes to the IMGT TRBV, TRBD and TRBJ reference segments. The analysis was restricted to V-J combinations with a frequency above 0.0001, which together covered 99.2% of the repertoires. A TCS score was defined as the ratio of F50 (clonal expansion) to E x V (chaos), with BLOSUM62-based TCRdist applied between CDR3 peptides within each V-J. Welch's t-statistics and random forest reduced fewer than 600 V-J features to about 13, which were used in a naive Bayes classifier (R e1071). The similarity between thyroid and blood repertoires was quantified using the Morisita-Horn index. Using fastp trimming at Q25 and MiXCR clonotype assembly, TCRdb reanalyzed the public sequencing data and kept in-frame beta chains. Entries are consolidated by CDR3 protein sequence, retaining the most common genes and DNA. For this entry, the V and J calls and clone size follow TCRdb and not the study's own pipeline. The sample table lists 480,000 or so distinct CDR3 sequences, roughly 45% of them with a count of one. Around 44% of the sample is held by the ten biggest clonotypes.

V lost 5 bases and J lost 1 base, and the count of bases not matched to a germline gene is 10. Based on the germline V gene (reference sequence), the CDR1 and CDR2 sequences are SEHNR and FQNEAQ. The CDR3 goes from the cysteine to the phenylalanine over 17 residues. Just CDR3 DNA is preserved here, 51 bases in frame from base 1. This clonotype was sampled from an adult woman with Graves' disease, either hyperthyroidism or ophthalmopathy (not recorded which). Sequencing was performed on peripheral blood or thyroid tissue (not recorded which). In this chain, TRBV7-9 is recombined with TRBJ2-5, with 10 bases in between that match TRBD2. The DNA is TGTGCCAGCAGCCACCGGGTAGCGGGAGGCCTCCAAGAGACCCAGTACTTC. It is translated as CASSHRVAGGLQETQYF.